Listed below are T cell receptor beta chains from one sample, sequenced in a study of cytomegalovirus exposure and HLA in healthy donors. Clones were read by immunoSEQ multiplex PCR, and TCRdb kept only the in-frame ones, dropping some. The table includes around 90,000 clones, around three quarters detected once. The sequencing input was PBMCs. These receptors originate from a man aged 25-40 years in good health and CMV-seronegative. CDR3s include the opening cysteine and the closing phenylalanine or tryptophan. The D gene is left open where the match is weak. A row's size may be missing; if present it is once, few, many or a size class.

d_call	j_call	v_call	clone_size	cdr3_nt	cdr3_aa
-	TRBJ1-1	TRBV10-2	-	TGCGCCAGCGGCGGGCGACATTGGGACACTGAAGCTTTCTTT	CASGGRHWDTEAFF
-	TRBJ2-7	TRBV28	-	TGTGCCAGCAGCCAACTCTCCTACGAGCAGTACTTC	CASSQLSYEQYF
TRBD1	TRBJ2-1	TRBV7-2	-	TGTGCCAGCAGCTTGGGACAGGGCATAGGTGAGCAGTTCTTC	CASSLGQGIGEQFF
TRBD1	TRBJ2-2	TRBV2	-	TGTGCCAGCAGTGGCCGGGACAGGGTGTCTTCGGACACCGGGGAGCTGTTTTTT	CASSGRDRVSSDTGELFF
TRBD2	TRBJ2-1	TRBV5-1	few	TGCGCCAGCAGCCAATGGGGGGGGAGCTACAATGAGCAGTTCTTC	CASSQWGGSYNEQFF
-	TRBJ2-7	TRBV29-1	-	TGCAGCGGGGGAGGAGGCGGGCCGACCTACGAGCAGTACTTC	CSGGGGGPTYEQYF
TRBD1	TRBJ1-5	TRBV7-8	-	TGTGCCAGCAGCCCAGGGACAGGAGGCCTTAGGGCCCAGCATTTT	CASSPGTGGLRAQHF
-	TRBJ1-5	TRBV19	few	TGTGCCAGTAGTATAGGTGGGGGAGGTCAGCCCCAGCATTTT	CASSIGGGGQPQHF
-	TRBJ1-5	TRBV30	-	TGTGCCTGGAGTCGGGGGACCAATCAGCCCCAGCATTTT	CAWSRGTNQPQHF
TRBD2	TRBJ2-1	TRBV29-1	-	TGCAGCGGCGGGGGGGGATCCTACAATGAGCAGTTCTTC	CSGGGGSYNEQFF
TRBD1	TRBJ2-7	TRBV27	-	TGTGCCAGCAGTTTCCGGGACAGGGGGCACGAGCAGTACTTC	CASSFRDRGHEQYF
TRBD1	TRBJ1-4	TRBV27	-	TGTGCCAGCAGTTTCCGGGACAGGGATGAAAAACTGTTTTTT	CASSFRDRDEKLFF
-	TRBJ1-4	TRBV30	-	TGTGCCTGGAGTGTTGGAAGCGGCAGACTGAAGAAACTGTTTTTT	CAWSVGSGRLKKLFF
-	TRBJ1-2	TRBV7-2	-	TGTGCCAGCAGCTTCCGGGACTATGGCTACACCTTC	CASSFRDYGYTF
-	TRBJ1-5	TRBV5-6	-	TGTGCCAGCCAATGGGGCTTCAATCAGCCCCAGCATTTT	CASQWGFNQPQHF
TRBD1	TRBJ2-7	TRBV9	-	TGTGCCAGCAGCGCCCCCCAAAATGACAGGGCATGGTCCTACGAGCAGTACTTC	CASSAPQNDRAWSYEQYF
TRBD1	TRBJ1-5	TRBV4-3	few	TGCGCCAGCAGCCAGTCCAGACAGGGAAGAAATCAGCCCCAGCATTTT	CASSQSRQGRNQPQHF
TRBD1	TRBJ1-2	TRBV27	-	TGTGCCAGCAGTTTATTACCAGGGGGGAGCAATGGCTACACCTTC	CASSLLPGGSNGYTF
-	TRBJ1-4	TRBV6-5	-	TGTGCCAGCAGCCTACAGGGATCCAACAATGAAAAACTGTTTTTT	CASSLQGSNNEKLFF
-	TRBJ1-2	TRBV15	few	TGTGCCACCAGCAGCAGACAGCGAAGTCTATATGGCTACACCTTC	CATSSRQRSLYGYTF
-	TRBJ2-1	TRBV5-1	-	TGCGCCAGCAGACCGGACTCACACCGCAATGAGCAGTTCTTC	CASRPDSHRNEQFF
TRBD1	TRBJ2-7	TRBV30	once	TGTGCCTGGAGTGTAGGAGGGACAGGGGTAAGAGGCTTC	CAWSVGGTGVRGF
-	TRBJ1-2	TRBV25-1	-	TGTGCCACTACACAGGGATCTGGCTACACCTTC	CATTQGSGYTF
TRBD1	TRBJ2-7	TRBV25-1	-	TGTGCCAGCAGTGAAGTTCTGACAGGGTCCTACGAGCAGTACTTC	CASSEVLTGSYEQYF
-	TRBJ1-1	TRBV12-5	-	TGTGCTAGTGGCCCATCCAGTGATGAAGCTTTCTTT	CASGPSSDEAFF
-	TRBJ2-1	TRBV6-6	once	TGTGCCAGCATGCGGTGGGGAGCGCCGGCCGATGAGCAGTTCTTC	CASMRWGAPADEQFF
-	TRBJ2-7	TRBV25-1	few	TGTGCCACCGGGTCGGAGCGGCGCGAGCAGTACTTC	CATGSERREQYF
-	TRBJ1-3	TRBV6-1	-	TGTGCCAGCAGTGAAGGCCTGGGGCAGGGATCTGGAAACACCATATATTTT	CASSEGLGQGSGNTIYF
TRBD1	TRBJ2-3	TRBV6-6	-	TGTGCCAGCAGTCTGACAGGGGCTGGAGATACGCAGTATTTT	CASSLTGAGDTQYF
TRBD2	TRBJ2-5	TRBV6-5	-	TGTGCCAGCAGTCCGACTAGCGGGAGGTTTGAGACCCAGTACTTC	CASSPTSGRFETQYF
TRBD2	TRBJ2-1	TRBV27	-	TGTGCCAGCAGTTTCTTCACTAGCGGGAGAGTCCCGGAGCAGTTCTTC	CASSFFTSGRVPEQFF
-	TRBJ2-7	TRBV29-1	-	TGCAGCGTTGGTGACAGGAGAGGAGGGCAGTACTTC	CSVGDRRGGQYF
-	TRBJ2-7	TRBV7-8	-	TGTGCCAGCAGCTTGGGGGCAGGGAGCTCCTACGAGCAGTACTTC	CASSLGAGSSYEQYF
-	TRBJ1-6	TRBV9	-	TGTGCCAGCAGCACAACACGCAGGGGCAATTCACCCCTCCACTTT	CASSTTRRGNSPLHF
-	TRBJ1-5	TRBV2	-	TGTGCCAGCAGTCCCAGGGAACATCAGCCCCAGCATTTT	CASSPREHQPQHF
TRBD2	TRBJ2-7	TRBV11-2	-	TGTGCCAGCAGCACACTCTTCCGGGGGGACTACGAGCAGTACTTC	CASSTLFRGDYEQYF
TRBD2	TRBJ2-7	TRBV7-2	-	TGTGCCAGCAGCTTAACCTCTAGCGGGAGTCCCATCGAGCAGTACTTC	CASSLTSSGSPIEQYF
-	TRBJ2-7	TRBV6-1	-	TGTGCCAGCACTACAGGTAACTCCTACGAGCAGTACTTC	CASTTGNSYEQYF
TRBD2	TRBJ2-1	TRBV13	-	TGTGCCAGCAGCTCAAATGATCCGGGACTAGCGGGAGTGCAGTACAATGAGCAGTTCTTC	CASSSNDPGLAGVQYNEQFF
-	TRBJ1-1	TRBV7-2	-	TGTGCCAGCAGCTTAGACAGGGTTACTGAAGCTTTCTTT	CASSLDRVTEAFF
-	TRBJ1-5	TRBV25-1	-	TGTGCCAGCAGTGCAGGGATCGGTCAGCCCCAGCATTTT	CASSAGIGQPQHF
-	TRBJ2-2	TRBV15	-	TGTGCCACCAGCAGAGATAGTTCAGGGGTGCCCGGGGAGCTGTTTTTT	CATSRDSSGVPGELFF